This T cell receptor beta chain emerged from a study of cytomegalovirus exposure and HLA in healthy donors. Study-wide results and caveats: A later look showed TCR association rates differing by HLA locus, highest for DRB1 and lowest for HLA-C. Later examination showed HLA-associated TCR beta chains had greater clonal expansion than equally common others.

This PCR relied on a set of 60 Vbeta primers and 13 Jbeta primers. Some clones are missing from TCRdb's copy, which holds only in-frame ones; the method was immunoSEQ multiplex PCR. The profile shows 150,000 to 200,000 clones, over 60% of them singletons. Notes on this clone: As yet, its antigen is unknown.

Between the trimmed V and J ends, which lost 8 bases and 2 bases, there was a span of 6 bases. CDR3 length: 11 residues. Germline V gives CDR1 PRHDT, CDR2 FYEKMQ (reference sequence). Sequencing used PBMCs. The chain has TRBV13 and TRBJ1-1; D unclear. The sequence was collected from a female donor in good health and CMV-seronegative. CDR3 residues: CASSRNTEAFF. DNA for the CDR3: TGTGCCAGCTCGCGAAACACTGAAGCTTTCTTT.